Below are 10 T cell receptor beta chains sequenced from a single sample in a study of T-cell reconstitution after alpha-beta-depleted transplantation in children. Researchers prepared the TCRbeta library using unique molecular identifiers, the study reports. One entry per CDR3 protein, called by TCRdb with MiXCR from the PCR reads. The sample carries roughly 350,000 distinct CDR3 sequences, around 15% recorded once. Sequencing used PBMCs, mostly from graft donor cells, obtained 360 days after TCRalphabeta/CD19-depleted stem cell transplant. These receptors all come from a male patient between 2 and 10 years old who had a stem cell transplant for acute lymphoblastic leukemia, so the T cells may come from the graft donor.

This clonotype has only a few counts. The chain joins TRBV4-2 to TRBJ1-1; D call uncertain. CDR1 LGHNA and CDR2 YNFKEQ come from the germline V gene. V gave up 4 bases and J gave up 5 bases, with 14 bases separating them. CDR3 length: 14 residues. The CDR3 loop reads CASSPRGLGTEAFF. In nucleotides, the CDR3 is TGTGCCAGCAGCCCCCGGGGTTTGGGGACTGAAGCTTTCTTT.

This clonotype was seen many times. The V and J genes are TRBV20-1 and TRBJ2-5; 7 positions agree with TRBD2. Germline CDR1 and CDR2: DFQATT and SNEGSKA (reference sequence). The CDR3 has 13 amino acids. The CDR3 loop is CNHACGRRETQYF. The CDR3 region has the DNA TGCAACCACGCCTGCGGGAGAAGGGAGACCCAGTACTTC.

The chain employs TRBV2 and TRBJ2-3, with D perhaps given as TRBD1 or TRBD2 (5 bases each). This CDR3 has 14 amino acids. V lost 8 bases and J lost 8, with 20 bases in between. CDR1 is SNHLY, CDR2 FYNNEI, per germline. CDR3 protein: CASLPGTHMITQYF. Here the CDR3 DNA reads TGTGCCAGCTTGCCAGGGACCCACATGATTACGCAGTATTTT.

This clonotype has only a few counts. This rearrangement joins TRBV28 to TRBJ2-5, with D hard to call. The length of the CDR3 is 14 residues. Trimming took off 6 bases at V and 4 bases at J, with 15 bases between the two ends. Germline V gene lookup returns CDR1 MDHEN and CDR2 SYDVKM. The CDR3 DNA sequence: TGTGCCAGCAGCCTTACGGAAATGGGAGAGACCCAGTACTTC. Translated: CASSLTEMGETQYF.

The rearrangement uses TRBV5-1 and TRBJ2-1, with TRBD2 matching 14 bases. CDR1 and CDR2 from the germline V gene are SGHRS and YFSETQ. This CDR3 is built from 15 residues. V lost 3 bases to trimming and J lost 9 bases; unmatched junction nucleotides: 5. The CDR3 here is CASSSGLAGGSEQFF. The CDR3 bases are TGCGCCAGCAGCTCAGGACTAGCGGGAGGAAGTGAGCAGTTCTTC.

This clonotype was counted only a few times. The rearrangement links TRBV2 to TRBJ2-5; 11 bases are shared with TRBD1. The CDR3 has 14 amino acids. J gave up 3 bases and V 4 bases, and 1 base lay outside the gene matches. The germline gives CDR1 SNHLY, CDR2 FYNNEI. This CDR3 reads CASSGDRGKETQYF. The CDR3 bases are TGTGCCAGCAGTGGGGACAGGGGGAAAGAGACCCAGTACTTC.

Only a few counts were recorded for this clonotype. The J gene is TRBJ1-6, the V gene TRBV21-1; TRBD1, as called in the table, went unchecked against the DNA. TRBV21-1 counts as a pseudogene. The CDR3 runs to 16 residues. The CDR3 region is CASSNKISLGDSPLHF. CDR3 DNA sequence: TGTGCCAGCAGCAACAAGATATCCCTGGGCGACTCACCCCTCCACTTT.

This chain links TRBV11-2 with TRBJ2-7; unclear D gene. This CDR3 contains 11 residues. The V end lost 5 bases, the J end lost 4 bases, and 6 bases lay between the germline ends. Per the germline V gene, CDR1 is SGHAT and CDR2 is FQNNGV. In DNA, the CDR3 is TGTGCCAGCAGCATTCGGTACGAGCAGTACTTC. Translating gives CASSIRYEQYF.

This clonotype was counted many times. The V and J genes are TRBV7-8 and TRBJ1-5; the D is unclear. Germline V lookup: CDR1 SGHVS, CDR2 FQNEAQ. The CDR3 extends over 14 amino acids. V lost 3 bases to trimming and J lost 0 bases, with 6 bases between them. The CDR3 DNA reads as TGTGCCAGCAGCTTGGCGGGTAGCAATCAGCCCCAGCATTTT. Translated, it gives CASSLAGSNQPQHF. The full variable domain, with the rest looked up from reference TRBV7-8 and TRBJ1-5, is GAGVSQSPRYKVAKRGQDVALRCDPISGHVSLFWYQQALGQGPEFLTYFQNEAQLDKSGLPSDRFFAERPEGSVSTLKIQRTQQEDSAVYLCASSLAGSNQPQHFGDGTRLSIL.

This clonotype turned up a few times. The DNA of the CDR3 is TGTGCCACCAGCAGCCCCACCCAGACCCAGTACTTC. Translation: CATSSPTQTQYF. This rearrangement joins TRBV15 to TRBJ2-5, with D hard to call. With 3 bases removed from V and 6 bases from J, the gap between germline ends came to 8 bases. The CDR3 consists of 12 residues. From germline, CDR1 is LNHNV and CDR2 YYDKDF (reference sequence).